Sequencing of this T cell receptor beta chain was carried out in a study of beta chain features in type 1 diabetes. Study summary: Patients shared similar age, gender and cell yields with healthy donors.

Sequencing targeted expressed TCRB transcripts, as all isolated RNA had been reverse transcribed. Sequenced by immunoSEQ multiplex PCR; TCRdb stores in-frame clones only, minus some. The sample consists of some 240,000 clones, approximately 10% of them appearing once. This clone was seen a handful of times. Germline V gene data show CDR1 as SGHDN and CDR2 as FVKESK. The CDR3 is made up of 14 amino acids. Between the trimmed V and J ends, which lost 4 bases and 2 bases, there was a span of 9 bases. Researchers reported sorting CD4+ naive, central memory, regulatory and stem cell-like memory cells via CD45RO/CCR7/CD25/CD127/CD95/CD27.

Source material: central memory CD4+ T cells from blood. This sequence was found in a man between 18 and 29 years old in good health. The chain joins TRBV14 to TRBJ2-1; TRBD1 might be the D (5 bases). CDR3 region: CASSPLGAYNEQFF. CDR3 bases: TGTGCCAGCAGCCCTCTAGGGGCCTACAATGAGCAGTTCTTC. The variable domain in full, with the rest retrieved from reference TRBV14 and TRBJ2-1, is EAGVTQFPSHSVIEKGQTVTLRCDPISGHDNLYWYRRVMGKEIKFLLHFVKESKQDESGMPNNRFLAERTGGTYSTLKVQPAELEDSGVYFCASSPLGAYNEQFFGPGTRLTVL.